This T cell receptor (beta chain) appears in the sequencing data of a study of cytotoxic CD8 clonotypes in ibrutinib-treated CLL. Broader study findings: Treatment saw public clonotypes, which were uncommon, either contract or stay stable.

This clone appeared once. Its antigen is undetermined. Looked up from germline, CDR1 is SGHTA and CDR2 is FQGNSA. Between the trimmed V and J ends, which lost 1 base and 6 bases, there was a span of 9 bases. This CDR3 has 14 amino acids. This table comes from immunoSEQ multiplex PCR, and its TCRdb copy is limited to in-frame clones, with some not included. The data hold some 150,000 clones, with around 80% observed a single time. Material: PBMCs, obtained after 12 months of ibrutinib treatment. The sequence came from a human donor with chronic lymphocytic leukemia. The chain is built from TRBV7-2 and TRBJ2-2; D is perhaps TRBD2 (5 bases). The CDR3 DNA reads TGTGCCAGCAGCTTAGTAAGGGAGTCCGGGGAGCTGTTTTTT. Protein: CASSLVRESGELFF.